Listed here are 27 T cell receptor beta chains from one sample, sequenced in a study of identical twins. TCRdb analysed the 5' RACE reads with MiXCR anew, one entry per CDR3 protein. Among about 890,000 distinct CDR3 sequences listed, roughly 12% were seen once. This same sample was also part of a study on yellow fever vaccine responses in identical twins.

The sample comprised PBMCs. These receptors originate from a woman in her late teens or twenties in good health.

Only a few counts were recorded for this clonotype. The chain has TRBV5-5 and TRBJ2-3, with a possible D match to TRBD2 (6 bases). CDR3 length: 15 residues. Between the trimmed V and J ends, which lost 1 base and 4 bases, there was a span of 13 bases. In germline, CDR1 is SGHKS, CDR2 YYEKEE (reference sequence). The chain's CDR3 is CASSLLGRGADTQYF. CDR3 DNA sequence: TGTGCCAGCAGCTTGCTAGGGCGCGGGGCAGATACGCAGTATTTT.

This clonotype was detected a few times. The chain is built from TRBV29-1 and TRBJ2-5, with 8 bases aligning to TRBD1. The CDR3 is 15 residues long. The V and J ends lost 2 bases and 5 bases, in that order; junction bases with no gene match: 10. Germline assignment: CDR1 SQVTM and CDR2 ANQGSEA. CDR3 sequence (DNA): TGCAGCGTTGAACGAACGACAGGGGCGGGTGAGACCCAGTACTTC. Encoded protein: CSVERTTGAGETQYF.

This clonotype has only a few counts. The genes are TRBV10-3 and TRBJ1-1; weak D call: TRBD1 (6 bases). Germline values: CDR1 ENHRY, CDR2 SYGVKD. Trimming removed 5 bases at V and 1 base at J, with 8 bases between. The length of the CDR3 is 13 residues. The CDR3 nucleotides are TGTGCCATCAGTCCACAGGGGAACACTGAAGCTTTCTTT. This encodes CAISPQGNTEAFF.

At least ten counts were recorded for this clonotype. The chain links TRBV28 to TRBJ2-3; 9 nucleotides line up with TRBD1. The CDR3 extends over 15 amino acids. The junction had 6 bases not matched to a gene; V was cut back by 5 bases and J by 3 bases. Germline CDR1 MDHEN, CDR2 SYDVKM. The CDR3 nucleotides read TGTGCCAGCAGTGAACAGGGGGCGCGGACAGATACGCAGTATTTT. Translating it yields CASSEQGARTDTQYF.

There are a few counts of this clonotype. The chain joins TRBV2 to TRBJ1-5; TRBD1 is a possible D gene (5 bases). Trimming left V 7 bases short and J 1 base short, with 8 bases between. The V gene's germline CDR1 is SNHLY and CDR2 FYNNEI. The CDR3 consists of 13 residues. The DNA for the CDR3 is TGTGCCAGCAAAAGGGACAGCAATCAGCCCCAGCATTTT. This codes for CASKRDSNQPQHF.

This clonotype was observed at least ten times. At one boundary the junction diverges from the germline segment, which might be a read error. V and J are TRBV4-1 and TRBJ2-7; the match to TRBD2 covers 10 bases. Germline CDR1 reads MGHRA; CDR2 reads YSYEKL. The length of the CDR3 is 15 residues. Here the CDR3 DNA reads TGTGCCAGCAGTCAAGGACTAGCGGTCTCCTACGAGCAGTACTTC. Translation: CASSQGLAVSYEQYF.

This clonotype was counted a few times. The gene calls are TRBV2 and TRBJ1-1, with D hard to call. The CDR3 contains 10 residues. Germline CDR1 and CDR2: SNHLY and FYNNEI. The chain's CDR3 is CASVDTEAFF. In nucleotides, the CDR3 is TGTGCTTCGGTGGACACTGAAGCTTTCTTT. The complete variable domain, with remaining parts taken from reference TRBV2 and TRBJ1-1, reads EPEVTQTPSHQVTQMGQEVILRCVPISNHLYFYWYRQILGQKVEFLVSFYNNEISEKSEIFDDQFSVERPDGSNFTLKIRSTKLEDSAMYFCASVDTEAFFGQGTRLTVV.

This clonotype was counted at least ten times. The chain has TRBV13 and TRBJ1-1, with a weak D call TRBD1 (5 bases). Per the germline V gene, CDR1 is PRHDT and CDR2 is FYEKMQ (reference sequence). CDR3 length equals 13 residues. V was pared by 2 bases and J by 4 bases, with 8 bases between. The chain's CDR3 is CASSLRGLTEAFF. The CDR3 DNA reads TGTGCCAGCAGCTTAAGGGGCCTCACTGAAGCTTTCTTT.

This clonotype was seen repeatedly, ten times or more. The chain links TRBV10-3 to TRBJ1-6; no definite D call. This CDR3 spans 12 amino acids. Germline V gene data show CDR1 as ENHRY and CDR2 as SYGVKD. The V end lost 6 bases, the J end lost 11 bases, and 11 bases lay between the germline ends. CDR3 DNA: TGTGCCATCAGGCAACCGATGGCACCCCTCCACTTT. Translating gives CAIRQPMAPLHF.

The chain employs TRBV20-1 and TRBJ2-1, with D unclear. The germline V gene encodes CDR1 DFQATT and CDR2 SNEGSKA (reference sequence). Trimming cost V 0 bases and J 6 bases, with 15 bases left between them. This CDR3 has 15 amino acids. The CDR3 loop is CSARDRLKAGNEQFF. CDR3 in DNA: TGCAGTGCTAGAGATCGGTTGAAGGCTGGCAATGAGCAGTTCTTC.

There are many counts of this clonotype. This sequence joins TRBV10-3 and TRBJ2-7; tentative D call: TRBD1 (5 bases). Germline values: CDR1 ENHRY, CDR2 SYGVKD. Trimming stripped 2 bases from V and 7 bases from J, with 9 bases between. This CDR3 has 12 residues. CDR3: CAISERGWEQYV. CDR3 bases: TGTGCCATCAGTGAGAGGGGCTGGGAGCAGTACGTC.

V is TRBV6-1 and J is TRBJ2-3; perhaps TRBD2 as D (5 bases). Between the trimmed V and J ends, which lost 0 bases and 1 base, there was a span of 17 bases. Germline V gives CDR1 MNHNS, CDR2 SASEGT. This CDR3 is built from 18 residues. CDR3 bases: TGTGCCAGCAGTGAAGCAATGGGAAGCGGTTTCGGCACAGATACGCAGTATTTT. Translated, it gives CASSEAMGSGFGTDTQYF.

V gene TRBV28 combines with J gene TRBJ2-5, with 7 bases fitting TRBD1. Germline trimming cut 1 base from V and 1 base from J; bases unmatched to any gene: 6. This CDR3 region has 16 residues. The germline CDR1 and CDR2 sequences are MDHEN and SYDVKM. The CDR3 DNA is TGTGCCAGCAGTTTATCGACAGGGTTTTTCCAAGAGACCCAGTACTTC. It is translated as CASSLSTGFFQETQYF.

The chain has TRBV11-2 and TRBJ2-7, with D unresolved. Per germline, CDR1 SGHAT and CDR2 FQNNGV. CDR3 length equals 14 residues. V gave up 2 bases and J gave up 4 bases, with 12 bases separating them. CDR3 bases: TGTGCCAGCAGCTTAAGTCCTGGCCAATACGAGCAGTACGTC. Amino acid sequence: CASSLSPGQYEQYV.

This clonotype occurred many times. The CDR3 DNA sequence: TGTGCCAGCAGCCCCTACGGAGTAGCTGACGGCGGGGAGCAGTACTTC. This gives the protein CASSPYGVADGGEQYF. The genes are TRBV5-6 and TRBJ2-7, with D possibly being TRBD2 (5 bases). Between the trimmed V and J ends, which lost 4 bases and 7 bases, there was a span of 24 bases. Germline V gene sequence: CDR1 SGHDT, CDR2 YYEEEE. CDR3 length equals 16 residues.

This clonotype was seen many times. The CDR3 DNA is TGTGCCAGCAGTTATCAGGGGGGCTACACTGAAGCTTTCTTT. Translated, it gives CASSYQGGYTEAFF. V and J are TRBV6-5 and TRBJ1-1, with 7 nucleotides matching TRBD1. Unmatched junction bases numbered 4, after V lost 3 bases and J lost 3 bases. The CDR3 runs 14 residues. Germline assignment: CDR1 MNHEY and CDR2 SVGAGI.

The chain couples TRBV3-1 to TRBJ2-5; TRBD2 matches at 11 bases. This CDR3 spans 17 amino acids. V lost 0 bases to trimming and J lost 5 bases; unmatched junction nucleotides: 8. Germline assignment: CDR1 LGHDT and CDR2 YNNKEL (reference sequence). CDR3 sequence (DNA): TGTGCCAGCAGCCAAGATGGGCTAGCGGGGGGCTGGGAGACCCAGTACTTC. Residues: CASSQDGLAGGWETQYF.

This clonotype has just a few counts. The CDR3 DNA is TGTGCCAGTGCCCCGGGACAGGGGGCAATGCAGTATTTT. Protein sequence: CASAPGQGAMQYF. This sequence joins TRBV6-1 and TRBJ2-3, with TRBD1 identical over 12 bases. Germline V gene lookup returns CDR1 MNHNS and CDR2 SASEGT. The length of the CDR3 is 13 residues. Losses at the gene ends were 9 bases for V and 11 bases for J; bases not matched to a gene: 9.

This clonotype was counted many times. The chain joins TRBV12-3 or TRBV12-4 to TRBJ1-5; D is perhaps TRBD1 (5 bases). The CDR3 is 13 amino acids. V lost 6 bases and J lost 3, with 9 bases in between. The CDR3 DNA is TGTGCCAGCAGCCCGGGACCCAATCAGCCCCAGCATTTT. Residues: CASSPGPNQPQHF.

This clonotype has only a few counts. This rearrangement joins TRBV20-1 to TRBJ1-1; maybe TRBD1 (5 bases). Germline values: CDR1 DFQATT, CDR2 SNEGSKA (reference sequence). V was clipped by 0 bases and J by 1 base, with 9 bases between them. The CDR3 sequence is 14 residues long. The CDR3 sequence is CSARDTGGNTEAFF. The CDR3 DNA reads TGCAGTGCTAGAGATACAGGCGGGAACACTGAAGCTTTCTTT.

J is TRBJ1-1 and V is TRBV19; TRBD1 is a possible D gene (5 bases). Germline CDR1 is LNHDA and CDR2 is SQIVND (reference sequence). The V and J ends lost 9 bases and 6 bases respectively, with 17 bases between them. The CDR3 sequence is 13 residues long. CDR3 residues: CARPQGVGAEAFF. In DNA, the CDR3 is TGTGCCAGACCCCAGGGCGTGGGCGCTGAAGCTTTCTTT.

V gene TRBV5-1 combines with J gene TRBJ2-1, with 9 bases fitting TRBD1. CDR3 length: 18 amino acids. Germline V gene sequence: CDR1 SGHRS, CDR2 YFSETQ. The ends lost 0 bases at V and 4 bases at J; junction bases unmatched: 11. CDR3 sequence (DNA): TGCGCCAGCAGCTTGGGCCCGCGGTCTGGGACAGGGTACAATGAGCAGTTCTTC. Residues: CASSLGPRSGTGYNEQFF.

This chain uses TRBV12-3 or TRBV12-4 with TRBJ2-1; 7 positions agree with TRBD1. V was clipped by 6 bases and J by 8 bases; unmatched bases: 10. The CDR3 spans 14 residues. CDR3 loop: CASRPDTGVDEQFF. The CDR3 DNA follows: TGTGCCAGCAGGCCAGACACAGGGGTGGATGAGCAGTTCTTC.

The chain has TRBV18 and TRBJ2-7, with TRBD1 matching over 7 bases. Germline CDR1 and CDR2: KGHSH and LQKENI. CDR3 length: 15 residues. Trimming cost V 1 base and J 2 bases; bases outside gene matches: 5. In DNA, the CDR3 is TGTGCCAGCTCACCACGCCGACAGGGTCCCTACGAGCAGTACGTC. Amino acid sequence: CASSPRRQGPYEQYV.

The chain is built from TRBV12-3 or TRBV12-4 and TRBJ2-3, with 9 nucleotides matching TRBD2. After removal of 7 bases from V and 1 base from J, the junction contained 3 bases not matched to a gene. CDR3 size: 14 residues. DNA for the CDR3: TGTGCCAGCAAGCTAGCGGGACGCACAGATACGCAGTATTTT. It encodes CASKLAGRTDTQYF.

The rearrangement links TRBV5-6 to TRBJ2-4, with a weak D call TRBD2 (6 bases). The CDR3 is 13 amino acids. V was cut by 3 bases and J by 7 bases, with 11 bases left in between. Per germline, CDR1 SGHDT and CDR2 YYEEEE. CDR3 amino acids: CASSSRAGNIQYF. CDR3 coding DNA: TGTGCCAGCAGCTCGCGGGCGGGGAACATTCAGTACTTC.

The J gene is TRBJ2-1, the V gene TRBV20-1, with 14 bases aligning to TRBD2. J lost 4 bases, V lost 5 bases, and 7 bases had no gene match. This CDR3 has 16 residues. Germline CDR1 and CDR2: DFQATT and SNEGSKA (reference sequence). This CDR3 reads CSAQGLAGVRYNEQFF. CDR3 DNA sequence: TGCAGTGCTCAGGGACTAGCGGGAGTTCGATACAATGAGCAGTTCTTC.